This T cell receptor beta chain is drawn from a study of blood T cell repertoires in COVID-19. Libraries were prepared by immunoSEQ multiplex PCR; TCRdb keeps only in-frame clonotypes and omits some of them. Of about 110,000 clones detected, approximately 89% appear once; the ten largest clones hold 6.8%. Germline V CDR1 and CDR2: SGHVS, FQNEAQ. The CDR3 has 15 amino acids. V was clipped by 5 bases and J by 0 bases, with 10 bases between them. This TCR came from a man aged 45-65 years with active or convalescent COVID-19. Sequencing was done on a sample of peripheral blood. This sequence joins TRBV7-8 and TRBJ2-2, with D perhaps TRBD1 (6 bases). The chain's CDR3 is CASSRGGANTGELFF. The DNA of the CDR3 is TGTGCCAGCAGCCGAGGGGGAGCGAACACCGGGGAGCTGTTTTTT. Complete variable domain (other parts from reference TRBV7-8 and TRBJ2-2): GAGVSQSPRYKVAKRGQDVALRCDPISGHVSLFWYQQALGQGPEFLTYFQNEAQLDKSGLPSDRFFAERPEGSVSTLKIQRTQQEDSAVYLCASSRGGANTGELFFGEGSRLTVL.